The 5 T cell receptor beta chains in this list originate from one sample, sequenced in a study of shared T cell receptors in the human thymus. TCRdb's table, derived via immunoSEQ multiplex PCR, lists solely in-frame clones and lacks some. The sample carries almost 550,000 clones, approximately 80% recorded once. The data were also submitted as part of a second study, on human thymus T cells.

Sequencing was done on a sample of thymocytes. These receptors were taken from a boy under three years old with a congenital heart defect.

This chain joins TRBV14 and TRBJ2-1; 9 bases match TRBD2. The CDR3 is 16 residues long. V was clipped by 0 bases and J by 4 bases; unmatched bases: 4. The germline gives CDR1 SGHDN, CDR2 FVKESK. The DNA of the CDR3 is TGTGCCAGCAGCCAAGAAGGGACTAGCAGATACAATGAGCAGTTCTTC. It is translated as CASSQEGTSRYNEQFF.

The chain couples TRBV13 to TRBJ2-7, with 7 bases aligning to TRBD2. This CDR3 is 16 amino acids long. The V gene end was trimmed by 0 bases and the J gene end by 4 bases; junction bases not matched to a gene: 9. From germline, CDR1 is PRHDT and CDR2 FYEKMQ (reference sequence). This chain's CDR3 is CASSLGLGRRGYEQYF. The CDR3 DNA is TGTGCCAGCAGCTTAGGCCTGGGACGGCGGGGGTACGAGCAGTACTTC.

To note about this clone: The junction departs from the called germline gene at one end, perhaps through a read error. The CDR3 is CASSQGAFSTDTQYF. In DNA form, the CDR3 reads TGCGCCAGCAGCCAGGGAGCCTTTAGCACGGATACGCAGTATTTT. The genes are TRBV4-1 and TRBJ2-3; weak D call: TRBD2 (5 bases). The germline V gene encodes CDR1 MGHRA and CDR2 YSYEKL. This CDR3 is 15 amino acids long.

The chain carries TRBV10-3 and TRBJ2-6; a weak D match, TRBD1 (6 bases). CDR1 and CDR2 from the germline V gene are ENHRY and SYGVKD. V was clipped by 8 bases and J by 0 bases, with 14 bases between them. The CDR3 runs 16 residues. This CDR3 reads CAIARQARSGANVLTF. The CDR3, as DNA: TGTGCCATCGCCAGACAGGCCCGCTCTGGGGCCAACGTCCTGACTTTC.

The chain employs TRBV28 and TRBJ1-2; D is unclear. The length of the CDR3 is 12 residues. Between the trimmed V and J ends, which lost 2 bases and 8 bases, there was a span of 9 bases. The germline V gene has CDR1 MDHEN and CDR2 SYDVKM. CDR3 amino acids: CASSLTGRGYTF. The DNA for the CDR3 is TGTGCCAGCAGTTTAACGGGAAGGGGCTACACCTTC.